The 24 T cell receptor beta chains given below trace back to one sample, sequenced in a study of T-cell memory formation after mild COVID-19. Using its own MiXCR run on the 5' RACE reads, TCRdb lists one record per CDR3 protein. The sample has tens of thousands of distinct CDR3 sequences, approximately 9.1% seen once; the top ten hold about 11%. Sequences were obtained from PBMCs or a T cell subset sorted from them (not recorded which). These receptors were taken from an adult woman who had mild COVID-19 (a few samples of this study predate the infection). Cell type and time point are not known.

There are a few counts of this clonotype. The chain employs TRBV7-2 and TRBJ2-7; D is undetermined. With 2 bases removed from V and 3 bases from J, the gap between germline ends came to 2 bases. Germline CDR1 reads SGHTA; CDR2 reads FQGNSA. The CDR3 covers 11 residues. CDR3 residues: CASSLFYEQYF. The CDR3 DNA sequence: TGTGCCAGCAGCTTATTCTACGAGCAGTACTTC.

J is TRBJ1-5 and V is TRBV12-3 or TRBV12-4; D is uncertain. The V gene lost 6 bases and the J gene lost 5 bases, with 8 bases spanning the gap. This CDR3 region has 12 residues. CDR3 amino acids: CASSSGYQPQHF. The CDR3 DNA reads as TGTGCCAGCAGCTCGGGATATCAGCCCCAGCATTTT.

The J gene is TRBJ2-1, the V gene TRBV3-1; D gene unclear. Trimming pared 0 bases from V and 7 bases from J, leaving 13 bases between. CDR1 is LGHDT, CDR2 YNNKEL, per germline (reference sequence). This CDR3 region has 15 residues. The CDR3 region is CASSQELSLGNEQFF. As DNA, the CDR3 is TGTGCCAGCAGCCAAGAACTATCCCTAGGGAATGAGCAGTTCTTC.

This clonotype was found a few times. The J gene is TRBJ2-7, the V gene TRBV13; the D gene could be TRBD1 or TRBD2 (5 bases each). Germline CDR1 PRHDT, CDR2 FYEKMQ (reference sequence). CDR3 length: 11 amino acids. The V and J ends lost 3 bases and 7 bases respectively, with 7 bases between them. The CDR3 region has the DNA TGTGCCAGCAGCTTCGGGACGGAGCAGTACTTC. Translating it yields CASSFGTEQYF.

This clonotype showed up just a few times. The chain links TRBV24-1 to TRBJ2-5; D unclear. Germline assignment: CDR1 KGHDR and CDR2 SFDVKD. The CDR3 totals 16 residues. V gave up 5 bases and J gave up 1 base, with 16 bases separating them. CDR3 nucleotide sequence: TGTGCCACCAGTGCCTCACCGACGACTTCCCAAGAGACCCAGTACTTC. Protein sequence: CATSASPTTSQETQYF.

The sample holds a few counts of this clonotype. V and J are TRBV27 and TRBJ1-1; D gene uncertain. Per the germline V gene, CDR1 is MNHEY and CDR2 is SMNVEV (reference sequence). Deletions cut 2 bases from V and 5 bases from J, with 12 bases between. The CDR3 contains 14 residues. CDR3 sequence: CASSLDQRRTEAFF. Written as DNA, the CDR3 is TGTGCCAGCAGTTTAGACCAGCGAAGAACTGAAGCTTTCTTT.

Only a few counts were recorded for this clonotype. J is TRBJ2-3 and V is TRBV2; 11 nucleotides align to TRBD2. CDR1 SNHLY and CDR2 FYNNEI come from the germline V gene. CDR3 length: 17 amino acids. The V gene end was trimmed by 5 bases and the J gene end by 2 bases; junction bases not matched to a gene: 9. The CDR3 bases are TGTGCCAGCAGTCCACGAGGGACTAGCGGATACACAGATACGCAGTATTTT. Its translation: CASSPRGTSGYTDTQYF.

The chain employs TRBV7-2 and TRBJ1-3; weak D call: TRBD1 (6 bases). This CDR3 region has 15 residues. With 5 bases removed from V and 0 bases from J, the gap between germline ends came to 11 bases. The V gene's germline CDR1 is SGHTA and CDR2 FQGNSA. This CDR3 reads CASSLRGTSGNTIYF. The DNA of the CDR3 is TGTGCCAGCAGCCTTAGGGGGACCTCTGGAAACACCATATATTTT.

This clonotype came up many times. The V and J genes are TRBV15 and TRBJ2-7; 8 bases agree with TRBD1. The CDR3 covers 16 residues. The J segment lost 4 bases and the V segment lost 1 base, leaving 9 bases of the junction unmatched. The germline V gene encodes CDR1 LNHNV and CDR2 YYDKDF (reference sequence). The CDR3 region is CATSRGQGRGEYEQYF. Here the CDR3 DNA reads TGTGCCACCAGCAGAGGACAGGGGCGAGGAGAGTACGAGCAGTACTTC.

There are a few counts of this clonotype. V usage is TRBV14 and J usage is TRBJ1-1, with D possibly being TRBD1 (5 bases). The V and J ends lost 4 bases and 11 bases respectively, with 14 bases between them. In germline, CDR1 is SGHDN, CDR2 FVKESK. The CDR3 contains 12 residues. The CDR3 coding sequence is TGTGCCAGCAGCCCATTGGGGCGGGCGGCTTTCTTT. Amino acids: CASSPLGRAAFF. Drawing the rest from reference TRBV14 and TRBJ1-1, the complete variable domain is EAGVTQFPSHSVIEKGQTVTLRCDPISGHDNLYWYRRVMGKEIKFLLHFVKESKQDESGMPNNRFLAERTGGTYSTLKVQPAELEDSGVYFCASSPLGRAAFFGQGTRLTVV.

This clonotype was seen more than once but under ten times. The V call is TRBV24-1, the J call TRBJ2-3; D is uncertain. Trimming took off 5 bases at V and 2 bases at J, with 4 bases between the two ends. This CDR3 contains 12 residues. CDR1 is KGHDR, CDR2 SFDVKD, per germline. The CDR3 DNA reads as TGTGCCACCAGTGGAAACACAGATACGCAGTATTTT. Translation: CATSGNTDTQYF.

This clonotype was recorded at least ten times. The V call is TRBV29-1, the J call TRBJ2-1; TRBD2 aligns across 9 bases. This CDR3 spans 14 amino acids. The V gene's germline CDR1 is SQVTM and CDR2 ANQGSEA. The trim removed 4 bases at V and 8 bases at J, leaving 9 bases unmatched. The CDR3 DNA follows: TGCAGCGTTGGTTCCAGCGGGAGGAGGGATGAGCAGTTCTTC. Translated: CSVGSSGRRDEQFF.

V and J are TRBV18 and TRBJ2-5; possible D gene TRBD2, 5 bases. The CDR3 runs 15 residues. V lost 6 bases to trimming and J lost 5 bases, with 19 bases between them. From germline, CDR1 is KGHSH and CDR2 LQKENI. The CDR3 reads CASSPGLPMGETQYF. The CDR3 DNA reads as TGTGCCAGCTCCCCAGGACTTCCGATGGGGGAGACCCAGTACTTC.

This clonotype occurred a few times. Here the CDR3 DNA reads TGCAGCGTTGGCCTCCTAGCCGGGGAGCTGTTTTTT. Amino acid sequence: CSVGLLAGELFF. The chain links TRBV29-1 to TRBJ2-2; D remains ambiguous. CDR3 length equals 12 residues. Germline CDR1 is SQVTM and CDR2 is ANQGSEA. Trimming stripped 4 bases from V and 6 bases from J, with 9 bases between.

This clonotype was detected ten times or more. V usage is TRBV4-3 and J usage is TRBJ2-7; 14 bases match TRBD2. The CDR3 has 18 amino acids. The ends lost 4 bases at V and 0 bases at J; junction bases unmatched: 8. CDR1 and CDR2 (germline): LGHNA, YSLEER. The CDR3 nucleotides are TGCGCCAGCAGCCGAGGACTAGCGGGAGGCTTGAGCTCCTACGAGCAGTACTTC. Translation gives CASSRGLAGGLSSYEQYF.

Many counts were recorded for this clonotype. The chain recombines TRBV29-1 with TRBJ1-1; 11 bases align to TRBD1. The CDR3 totals 15 residues. J lost 1 base, V lost 7 bases, and 8 bases had no gene match. Germline CDR1 is SQVTM and CDR2 is ANQGSEA. CDR3 in DNA: TGCAGCGGTCGGACAGGGGGCATGTGGAACACTGAAGCTTTCTTT. Encoded protein: CSGRTGGMWNTEAFF.

The genes are TRBV7-9 and TRBJ2-6, with D uncertain. Trimming shortened V by 6 bases and J by 2 bases, and 8 bases separated the two germline ends. CDR1 is SEHNR, CDR2 FQNEAQ, per germline (reference sequence). The CDR3 has 14 residues. CDR3 DNA: TGTGCCAGCAGTCATCCGGCTGGGGCCAACGTCCTGACTTTC. Translation: CASSHPAGANVLTF.

The CDR3 DNA follows: TGCGCCAGCAGCTTGGTTCAGAGCTCTGGGGCCAACGTCCTGACTTTC. Its translation: CASSLVQSSGANVLTF. V and J are TRBV5-1 and TRBJ2-6; D is uncertain. Trimming removed 0 bases at V and 0 bases at J, with 7 bases between. This CDR3 contains 16 residues. Germline CDR1 is SGHRS and CDR2 is YFSETQ.

This clonotype was seen many times. CDR3 protein: CASSEGSQGVDYGYTF. CDR3 sequence (DNA): TGTGCCAGCAGTGAAGGGTCACAGGGGGTGGACTATGGCTACACCTTC. This chain connects TRBV6-1 to TRBJ1-2; 8 nucleotides match TRBD1. Germline trimming cut 1 base from V and 3 bases from J; bases unmatched to any gene: 7. This CDR3 comprises 16 residues. Germline loops: CDR1 MNHNS, CDR2 SASEGT.

This clonotype was observed a handful of times. The chain has TRBV28 and TRBJ2-7; no clear D. With 4 bases removed from V and 5 bases from J, the gap between germline ends came to 9 bases. Germline V gene lookup returns CDR1 MDHEN and CDR2 SYDVKM. The CDR3 is 12 amino acids. CDR3 protein: CASSSLRNEQYF. CDR3 coding DNA: TGTGCCAGCAGTTCCTTGAGGAACGAGCAGTACTTC.

This clonotype was detected many times. The chain is built from TRBV29-1 and TRBJ2-7; the match to TRBD2 covers 11 bases. Germline V gives CDR1 SQVTM, CDR2 ANQGSEA. This CDR3 has 16 residues. V was clipped by 0 bases and J by 0 bases; unmatched bases: 4. The CDR3, as DNA: TGCAGCGTTGAAGACCGACTAGCGGGGAGCTCCTACGAGCAGTACTTC. Protein: CSVEDRLAGSSYEQYF.

This clonotype was observed a handful of times. V usage is TRBV7-2 and J usage is TRBJ2-2; 10 bases align to TRBD2. CDR1 SGHTA and CDR2 FQGNSA come from the germline V gene. Trimming cost V 5 bases and J 1 base; bases outside gene matches: 4. The CDR3 length is 16 residues. CDR3 in amino acids: CASSPRLAGNTGELFF. The CDR3 DNA follows: TGTGCCAGCAGCCCCCGACTAGCGGGGAACACCGGGGAGCTGTTTTTT.

In this sample, this clonotype turned up a few times. The V and J genes are TRBV20-1 and TRBJ2-7; D is undetermined. CDR3 length: 11 residues. Per germline, CDR1 DFQATT and CDR2 SNEGSKA (reference sequence). V was clipped by 5 bases and J by 0 bases, with 5 bases between them. The DNA of the CDR3 is TGCAGTGCTTGGAGCTCCTACGAGCAGTACTTC. This sequence encodes CSAWSSYEQYF.

CDR3: CSAKGLAGVGANVLTF. CDR3 coding DNA: TGCAGTGCTAAGGGACTAGCGGGAGTTGGGGCCAACGTCCTGACTTTC. V and J are TRBV20-1 and TRBJ2-6; 14 nucleotides match TRBD2. V gave up 4 bases and J gave up 3 bases; unmatched junction bases: 2. Germline-derived CDR1 and CDR2 are DFQATT and SNEGSKA (reference sequence). CDR3 length: 16 amino acids.